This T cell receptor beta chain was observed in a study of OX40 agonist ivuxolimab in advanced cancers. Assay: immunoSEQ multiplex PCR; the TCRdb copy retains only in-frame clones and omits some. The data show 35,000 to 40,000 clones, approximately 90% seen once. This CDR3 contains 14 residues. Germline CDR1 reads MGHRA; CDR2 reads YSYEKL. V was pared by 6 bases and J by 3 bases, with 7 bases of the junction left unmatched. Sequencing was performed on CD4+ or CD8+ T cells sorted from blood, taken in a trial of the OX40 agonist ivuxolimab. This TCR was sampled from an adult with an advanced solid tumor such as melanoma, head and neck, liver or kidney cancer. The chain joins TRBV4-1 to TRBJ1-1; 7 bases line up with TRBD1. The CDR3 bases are TGCGCCAGCAGGACGACAGGGAGGGACACTGAAGCTTTCTTT. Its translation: CASRTTGRDTEAFF.